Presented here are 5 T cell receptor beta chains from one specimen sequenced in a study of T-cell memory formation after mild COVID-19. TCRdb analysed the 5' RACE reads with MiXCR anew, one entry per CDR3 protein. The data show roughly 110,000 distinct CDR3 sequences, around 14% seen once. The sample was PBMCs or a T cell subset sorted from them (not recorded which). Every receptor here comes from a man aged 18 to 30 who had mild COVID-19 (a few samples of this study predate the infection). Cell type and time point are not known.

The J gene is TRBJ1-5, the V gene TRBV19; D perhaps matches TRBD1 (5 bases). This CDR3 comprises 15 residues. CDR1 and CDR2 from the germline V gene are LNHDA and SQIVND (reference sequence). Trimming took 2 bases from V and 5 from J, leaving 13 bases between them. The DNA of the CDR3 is TGTGCCAGTAGTATAATATCAGGGCTCGATCAGCCCCAGCATTTT. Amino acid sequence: CASSIISGLDQPQHF.

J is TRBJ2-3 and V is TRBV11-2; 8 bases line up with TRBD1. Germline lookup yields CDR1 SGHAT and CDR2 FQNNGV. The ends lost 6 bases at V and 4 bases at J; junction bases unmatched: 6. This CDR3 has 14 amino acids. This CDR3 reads CASRDTGGADTQYF. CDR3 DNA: TGTGCCAGCAGGGATACAGGGGGAGCAGATACGCAGTATTTT.

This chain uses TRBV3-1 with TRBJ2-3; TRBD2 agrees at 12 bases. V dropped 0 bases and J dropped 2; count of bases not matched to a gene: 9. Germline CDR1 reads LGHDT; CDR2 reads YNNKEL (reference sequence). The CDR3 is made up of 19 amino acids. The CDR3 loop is CASSQEEGLAGISTDTQYF. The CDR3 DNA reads TGTGCCAGCAGCCAAGAAGAGGGACTAGCGGGCATTTCCACAGATACGCAGTATTTT.

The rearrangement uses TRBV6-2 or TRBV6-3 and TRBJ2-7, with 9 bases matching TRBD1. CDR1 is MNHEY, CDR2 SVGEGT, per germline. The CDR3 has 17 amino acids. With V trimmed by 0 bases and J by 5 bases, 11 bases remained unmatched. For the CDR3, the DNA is TGTGCCAGCAGTTACTCCCTGGATACAGGGGGCCTCCACGAGCAGTACGTC. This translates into CASSYSLDTGGLHEQYV.

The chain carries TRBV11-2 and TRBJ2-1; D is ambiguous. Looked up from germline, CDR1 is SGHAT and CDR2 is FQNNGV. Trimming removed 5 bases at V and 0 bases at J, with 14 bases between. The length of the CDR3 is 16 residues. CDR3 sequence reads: CASSPLGLASYNEQFF. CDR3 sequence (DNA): TGTGCCAGCAGCCCACTTGGTTTAGCCTCCTACAATGAGCAGTTCTTC.